This entry describes one TCR beta chain. The antigen it binds to is not known. One base away there is no much larger clone; base qualities are not given. The data were obtained in a study of blood T cell repertoires in COVID-19 (dated by TCRdb to between 2020 and 2021). With respect to the entire study: Samples covering the acute and convalescent phases of COVID-19 were provided by collaborators in the United States, Italy and Spain. The material from the prospective study consisted of cDNA or gDNA derived from T cells, B-cell-depleted T cells, or PBMCs. Deeply sampled blood TCRbeta repertoires from subjects exposed to, actively infected with, or recovered from COVID-19 were included in the dataset. A freely available public database, intended as a resource for researchers studying the immune response to SARS-CoV-2, is where the repertoires were released. The samples were drawn from the first 160 participants of the ongoing ImmuneRACE study and from 1,254 subjects provided by 6 global collaborators. A de-identified subject ID, COVID-19 status, age in years and sex were almost always included in the sample metadata. HLA class I and class II types, where available, came from metadata supplied by the sample provider rather than from assay-based typing.

At the junction V is shortened by 5 bases and J by 7 bases, with 17 bases in between. From its cysteine to its phenylalanine, the CDR3 spans 14 amino acids. Only the CDR3 portion is preserved as DNA: 42 bases, with reading frame beginning at the first base. The germline V gene sets CDR1 to MNHEY and CDR2 to SVGAGI. Each collaborating institution followed its own protocols to collect whole blood in K2EDTA tubes. For TCRbeta analysis, collaborator samples were shipped as frozen whole blood, as isolated PBMCs, or as DNA extracted from either sample type. TCRbeta CDR3 regions were amplified from genomic DNA by means of the immunoSEQ Assay, a bias-controlled multiplex PCR. In the paper's pipeline: Within the assay, amplification of reference gene primers was used to estimate how many nucleated cells each sample contained. To quantify the absolute abundance of each unique TCRbeta CDR3 rearrangement, sequence reads were collapsed and filtered. For each sample, productive Simpson clonality was calculated as the square root of Simpson's diversity index over productive rearrangements. TCRdb obtained this table from immuneACCESS and retained in-frame rearrangements with V and J assigned. These tables miss some clones; where compared with another copy, unresolved V genes account for less than half of the shortfall, and the remainder is unexplained. Clonal size and the V and J genes are those of that table, whereas D and trimming came from the DNA. Counted in this sample were around 190,000 clones; 80% of them appeared once. The biggest ten clones account for about 6.3% of the sample.

General conclusions and limits of the study: Clinical and demographic metadata were provided uncurated, with the amount varying by source and participant.

Sample: peripheral blood. The V and J genes are TRBV6-5 and TRBJ1-1; matching of 6 bases hints at TRBD1 as the D gene. This clonotype was obtained from a man aged 55 to 70 with acute or convalescent COVID-19. The sequenced DNA: TGTGCCAGCAGTATTACGACAGGTAGACTTGAAGCTTTCTTT. It specifies CASSITTGRLEAFF.